The TCR beta chain under discussion was sequenced for a study of blood T cells in healthy people across ages. Study at large: When template switching was applied, about one barcoded beta molecule was captured per two T cells. Findings of the study overall: There were more naive CD4+ cells and higher diversity in long-lived donors than in aged donors. Observed TCR beta diversity per million T cells went down as age went up. This fall followed a roughly linear course with age.

Turning to this clonotype: Antigen: not known.

A J-beta primer mix and a sample-barcoded 5' primer were used in a second PCR of about 7 to 11 cycles. Using its own MiXCR run on the 5' RACE reads, TCRdb lists one record per CDR3 protein. Among some 860,000 distinct CDR3 sequences listed, roughly three fifths were seen once. Ten milliliters of peripheral blood were drawn from each donor into EDTA-treated tubes. CDR3 size: 13 residues. Germline V gene lookup returns CDR1 SNHLY and CDR2 FYNNEI. With 7 bases clipped from V and 3 bases from J, the junction kept 2 bases outside the gene matches. The V call is TRBV2, the J call TRBJ2-1; 8 nucleotides agree with TRBD2. The sequenced sample consisted of blood. The TCR sequence derives from a man aged 35-49 years in good health. The CDR3 DNA sequence: TGTGCCAGCATGGGGACTAGCTACAATGAGCAGTTCTTC. As protein: CASMGTSYNEQFF.